One sample yielded the 10 T cell receptor beta chains listed below, sequenced in a study of beta chain features in type 1 diabetes. Study-wide findings and caveats: TCRB CDR3 length was moderately but significantly reduced in all four CD4+ subsets of Type 1 diabetes patients.

The authors reverse transcribed all of the isolated RNA, so sequencing captured expressed TCRB transcripts. The data were produced by immunoSEQ multiplex PCR, yet TCRdb's version contains in-frame clones alone and is incomplete. The table has roughly 180,000 clones, about 8% seen once. Antigens for these TCRs are unknown. Sequenced: central memory CD4+ T cells from blood. The receptors were gathered from a woman in her 40s with type 1 diabetes.

The chain carries TRBV5-6 and TRBJ2-7; 8 bases are shared with TRBD2. Germline CDR1 reads SGHDT; CDR2 reads YYEEEE. CDR3 length: 13 amino acids. The V gene end was trimmed by 3 bases and the J gene end by 5 bases; junction bases not matched to a gene: 4. CDR3 region: CASSSGTSNEQYF. The CDR3, as DNA: TGTGCCAGCAGCTCCGGGACTAGTAACGAGCAGTACTTC. The full variable domain, its missing parts supplied by reference TRBV5-6 and TRBJ2-7, is DAGVTQSPTHLIKTRGQQVTLRCSPKSGHDTVSWYQQALGQGPQFIFQYYEEEERQRGNFPDRFSGHQFPNYSSELNVNALLLGDSALYLCASSSGTSNEQYFGPGTRLTVT.

This clone occurred a few times. The chain employs TRBV4-3 and TRBJ2-7; D not resolved. Germline V gene data show CDR1 as LGHNA and CDR2 as YSLEER. V gave up 4 bases and J gave up 0 bases, with 13 bases separating them. CDR3 length: 15 amino acids. CDR3 region: CASSRLGSSSYEQYF. The CDR3 DNA follows: TGCGCCAGCAGCCGCTTGGGCAGTAGCTCCTACGAGCAGTACTTC.

V usage is TRBV7-3 and J usage is TRBJ2-6, with 7 bases identical to TRBD1. The CDR3 spans 18 residues. With 5 bases clipped from V and 0 bases from J, the junction kept 10 bases outside the gene matches. Germline V gene lookup returns CDR1 SGHTA and CDR2 FQGTGA. The CDR3 coding sequence is TGTGCCAGCAGCCCAGAGGGGACAGTTCTCTCTGGGGCCAACGTCCTGACTTTC. This gives the protein CASSPEGTVLSGANVLTF. The full variable domain, completed using reference TRBV7-3 and TRBJ2-6, is GAGVSQTPSNKVTEKGKYVELRCDPISGHTALYWYRQSLGQGPEFLIYFQGTGAADDSGLPNDRFFAVRPEGSVSTLKIQRTERGDSAVYLCASSPEGTVLSGANVLTFGAGSRLTVL.

The V and J genes are TRBV5-1 and TRBJ2-1, with 10 positions matching TRBD2. Germline CDR1 reads SGHRS; CDR2 reads YFSETQ. Trimming removed 1 base from V and 9 bases from J; junction bases left unmatched: 4. The CDR3 spans 14 residues. The CDR3 is CASSLTSGDTEQFF. In nucleotides, the CDR3 is TGCGCCAGCAGCTTGACTAGCGGGGATACTGAGCAGTTCTTC.

There are a few counts of this clone. The J gene is TRBJ2-7, the V gene TRBV9; TRBD1 agrees at 10 bases. The CDR3 consists of 15 residues. V shed 3 bases and J 3 bases; nucleotides not matched to a gene: 6. CDR1 SGDLS and CDR2 YYNGEE come from the germline V gene. DNA for the CDR3: TGTGCCAGCAGCGGGGGACAGGGGCGGCTCTACGAGCAGTACTTC. This encodes CASSGGQGRLYEQYF.

CDR3 nucleotides: TGTGCCAGCAGCCTTCGTAGCGGGGGGGAGACCCAGTACTTC. Protein product: CASSLRSGGETQYF. The rearrangement joins TRBV7-8 to TRBJ2-5; 10 bases agree with TRBD2. CDR3 length: 14 residues. Germline assignment: CDR1 SGHVS and CDR2 FQNEAQ. V trimming: 5 bases; J trimming: 5 bases; junction bases outside the gene matches: 5.

The chain uses TRBV9 and TRBJ2-1; 7 bases match TRBD2. CDR1 is SGDLS and CDR2 is YYNGEE in the germline V gene. The CDR3 length is 15 residues. The junction had 6 bases not matched to a gene; V was cut back by 4 bases and J by 2 bases. The CDR3 DNA reads as TGTGCCAGCAGCCCGATGGGGGGGACCTACAATGAGCAGTTCTTC. It specifies CASSPMGGTYNEQFF.

This clone was counted only a few times. The CDR3 sequence: CAWSNLLASPGDTQYF. The CDR3 coding sequence is TGTGCCTGGAGTAACCTTCTAGCGTCCCCCGGGGATACGCAGTATTTT. The gene calls are TRBV30 and TRBJ2-3; a possible D gene is TRBD2 (6 bases). Per the germline V gene, CDR1 is GTSNPN and CDR2 is SVGIG (reference sequence). The V and J ends lost 2 bases and 6 bases respectively, with 21 bases between them. The CDR3 loop spans 16 amino acids.

The chain is built from TRBV5-6 and TRBJ1-1; tentative D call: TRBD1 (5 bases). CDR1 is SGHDT and CDR2 is YYEEEE in the germline V gene. Deletions cut 4 bases from V and 4 bases from J, with 14 bases between. This CDR3 spans 14 amino acids. CDR3 loop: CASSAGPLSTEAFF. CDR3 in DNA: TGTGCCAGCAGCGCGGGACCGTTGAGCACTGAAGCTTTCTTT.

This clone was detected many times. The chain combines TRBV6-6 with TRBJ1-1; D remains unclear. The V and J ends lost 4 bases and 8 bases respectively, with 11 bases between them. Germline CDR1 and CDR2: MNHNY and SVGAGI (reference sequence). The length of the CDR3 is 12 residues. Here the CDR3 reads CASSSSRREAFF. The CDR3, as DNA: TGTGCCAGCAGTTCCTCAAGGCGGGAAGCTTTCTTT.